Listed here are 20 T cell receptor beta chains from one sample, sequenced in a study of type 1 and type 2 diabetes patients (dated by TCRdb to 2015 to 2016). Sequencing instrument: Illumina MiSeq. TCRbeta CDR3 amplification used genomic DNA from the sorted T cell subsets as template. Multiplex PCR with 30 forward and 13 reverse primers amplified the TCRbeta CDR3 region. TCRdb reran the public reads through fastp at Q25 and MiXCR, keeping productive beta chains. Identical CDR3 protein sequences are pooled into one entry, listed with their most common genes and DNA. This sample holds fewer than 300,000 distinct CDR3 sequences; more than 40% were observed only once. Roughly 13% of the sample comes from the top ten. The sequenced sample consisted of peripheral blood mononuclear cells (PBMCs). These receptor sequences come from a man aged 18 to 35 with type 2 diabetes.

For the CDR3, the DNA is TGCAGCGTAGACGGGACAGGGACCGGGGAGCTGTTTTTT. Translation gives CSVDGTGTGELFF. This chain joins TRBV29-1 and TRBJ2-2, with 9 bases aligning to TRBD1. This CDR3 is 13 amino acids long. The V gene's germline CDR1 is SQVTM and CDR2 ANQGSEA. Trimming cost V 6 bases and J 5 bases; bases outside gene matches: 4.

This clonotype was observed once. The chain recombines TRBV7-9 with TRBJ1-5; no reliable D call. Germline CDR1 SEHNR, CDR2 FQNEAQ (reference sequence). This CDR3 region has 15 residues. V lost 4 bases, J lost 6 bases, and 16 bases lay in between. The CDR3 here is CASSSSGHEGQPQHF. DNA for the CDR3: TGTGCCAGCAGCTCCTCCGGGCACGAAGGTCAGCCCCAGCATTTT.

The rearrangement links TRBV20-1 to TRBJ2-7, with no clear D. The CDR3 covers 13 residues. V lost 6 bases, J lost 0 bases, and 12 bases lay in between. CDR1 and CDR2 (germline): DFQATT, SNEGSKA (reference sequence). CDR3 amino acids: CSAKGKNSYEQYF. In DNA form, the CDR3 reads TGCAGTGCAAAGGGAAAAAACTCCTACGAGCAGTACTTC.

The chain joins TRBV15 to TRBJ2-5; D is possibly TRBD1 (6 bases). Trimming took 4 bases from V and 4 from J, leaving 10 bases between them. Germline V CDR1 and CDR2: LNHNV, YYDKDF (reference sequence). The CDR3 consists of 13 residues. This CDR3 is CATSITGRETQYF. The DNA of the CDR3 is TGTGCCACCAGCATAACAGGGAGAGAGACCCAGTACTTC.

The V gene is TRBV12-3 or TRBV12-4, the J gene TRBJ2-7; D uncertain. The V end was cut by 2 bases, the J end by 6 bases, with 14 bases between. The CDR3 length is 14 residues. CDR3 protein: CASSLRSPSGEQYF. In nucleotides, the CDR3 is TGTGCCAGCAGTTTAAGGTCCCCTTCGGGCGAGCAGTACTTC.

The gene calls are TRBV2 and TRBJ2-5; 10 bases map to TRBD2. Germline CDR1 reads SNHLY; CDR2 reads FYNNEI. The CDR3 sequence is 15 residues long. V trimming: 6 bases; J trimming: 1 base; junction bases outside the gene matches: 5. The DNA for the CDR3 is TGTGCCAGCAGGGACGCTAGCGGGAGCCAAGAGACCCAGTACTTC. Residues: CASRDASGSQETQYF.

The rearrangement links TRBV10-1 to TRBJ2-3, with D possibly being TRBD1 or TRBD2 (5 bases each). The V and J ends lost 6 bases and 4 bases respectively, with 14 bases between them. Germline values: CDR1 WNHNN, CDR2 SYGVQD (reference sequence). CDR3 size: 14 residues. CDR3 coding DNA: TGCGCCAGCAGCCGTCCCGGGACCCCAGATACGCAGTATTTT. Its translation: CASSRPGTPDTQYF.

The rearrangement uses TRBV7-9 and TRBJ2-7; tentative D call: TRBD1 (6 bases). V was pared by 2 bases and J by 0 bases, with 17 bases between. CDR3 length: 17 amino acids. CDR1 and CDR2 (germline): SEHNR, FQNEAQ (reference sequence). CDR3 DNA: TGTGCCAGCAGCTTATCTGTCGGACAGCAAATCTCCTACGAGCAGTACTTC. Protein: CASSLSVGQQISYEQYF.

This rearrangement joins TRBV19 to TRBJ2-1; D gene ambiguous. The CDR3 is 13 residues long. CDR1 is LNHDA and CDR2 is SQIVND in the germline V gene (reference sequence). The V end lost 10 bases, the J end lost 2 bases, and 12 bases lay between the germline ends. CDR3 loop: CATSDRAYNEQFF. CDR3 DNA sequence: TGTGCCACCTCGGACCGGGCCTACAATGAGCAGTTCTTC.

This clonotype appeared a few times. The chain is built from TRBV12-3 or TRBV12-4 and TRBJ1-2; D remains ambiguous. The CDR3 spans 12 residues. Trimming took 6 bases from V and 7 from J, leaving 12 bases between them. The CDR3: CASRLALSGYTF. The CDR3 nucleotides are TGTGCCAGCAGACTAGCCCTATCTGGCTACACCTTC.

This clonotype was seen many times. The CDR3 DNA reads as TGTGCCAGCAGCCCAGACGCCCGCACAGATACGCAGTATTTT. Encoded protein: CASSPDARTDTQYF. The genes are TRBV7-2 and TRBJ2-3; D not resolved. Trimming pared 5 bases from V and 1 base from J, leaving 10 bases between. Per germline, CDR1 SGHTA and CDR2 FQGNSA. This CDR3 is 14 amino acids long.

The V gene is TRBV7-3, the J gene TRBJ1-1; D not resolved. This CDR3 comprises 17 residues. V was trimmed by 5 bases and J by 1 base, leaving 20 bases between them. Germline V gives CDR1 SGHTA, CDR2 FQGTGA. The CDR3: CASSPNPRARPNTEAFF. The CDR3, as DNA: TGTGCCAGCAGCCCTAACCCTAGGGCCAGACCGAACACTGAAGCTTTCTTT.

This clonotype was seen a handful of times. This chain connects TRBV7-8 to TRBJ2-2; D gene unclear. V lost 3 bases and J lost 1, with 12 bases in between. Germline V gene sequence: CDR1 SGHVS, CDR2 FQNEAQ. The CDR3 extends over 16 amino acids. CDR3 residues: CASSLYLSRNTGELFF. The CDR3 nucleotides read TGTGCCAGCAGCTTGTACCTTTCGAGGAACACCGGGGAGCTGTTTTTT.

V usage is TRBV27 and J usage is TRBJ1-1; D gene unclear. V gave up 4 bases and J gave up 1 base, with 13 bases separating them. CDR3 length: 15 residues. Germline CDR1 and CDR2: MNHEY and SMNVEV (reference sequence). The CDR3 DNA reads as TGTGCCAGCAGTTCATCCTCCTTCGGGAACACTGAAGCTTTCTTT. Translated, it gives CASSSSSFGNTEAFF.

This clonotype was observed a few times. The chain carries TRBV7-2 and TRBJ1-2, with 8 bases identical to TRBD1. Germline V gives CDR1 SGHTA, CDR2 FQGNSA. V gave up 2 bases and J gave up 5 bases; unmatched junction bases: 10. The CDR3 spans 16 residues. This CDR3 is CASSLPSGGSRYGYTF. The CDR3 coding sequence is TGTGCCAGCAGCTTACCCTCAGGGGGCTCAAGATATGGCTACACCTTC.

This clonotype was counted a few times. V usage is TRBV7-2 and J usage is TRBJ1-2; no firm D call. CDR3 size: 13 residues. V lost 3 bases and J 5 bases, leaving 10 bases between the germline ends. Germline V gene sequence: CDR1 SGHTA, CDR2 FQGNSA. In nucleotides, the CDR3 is TGTGCCAGCAGCTTGGGGAGAAATTATGGCTACACCTTC. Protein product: CASSLGRNYGYTF. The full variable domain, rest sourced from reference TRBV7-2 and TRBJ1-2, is GAGVSQSPSNKVTEKGKDVELRCDPISGHTALYWYRQSLGQGLEFLIYFQGNSAPDKSGLPSDRFSAERTGGSVSTLTIQRTQQEDSAVYLCASSLGRNYGYTFGSGTRLTVV.

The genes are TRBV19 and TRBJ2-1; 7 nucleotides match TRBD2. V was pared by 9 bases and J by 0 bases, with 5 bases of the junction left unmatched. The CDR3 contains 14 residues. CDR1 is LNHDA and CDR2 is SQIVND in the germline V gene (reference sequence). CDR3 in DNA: TGTGCCAGCCGAGCTAGCGGCTCCTACAATGAGCAGTTCTTC. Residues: CASRASGSYNEQFF.

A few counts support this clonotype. The chain's CDR3 is CASRATGGFQETQYF. DNA of the CDR3: TGTGCCAGCAGGGCAACGGGTGGGTTCCAGGAGACCCAGTACTTC. The chain employs TRBV27 and TRBJ2-5; D not certain. Germline CDR1 and CDR2: MNHEY and SMNVEV (reference sequence). The CDR3 is 15 amino acids. With 6 bases removed from V and 5 bases from J, the gap between germline ends came to 19 bases.

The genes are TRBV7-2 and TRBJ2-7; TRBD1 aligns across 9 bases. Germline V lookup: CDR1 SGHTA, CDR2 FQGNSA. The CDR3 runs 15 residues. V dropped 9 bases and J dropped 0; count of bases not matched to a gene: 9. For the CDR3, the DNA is TGTGCCAGTAGTATTACAGGGGGCTTCTCCTACGAGCAGTACTTC. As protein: CASSITGGFSYEQYF.

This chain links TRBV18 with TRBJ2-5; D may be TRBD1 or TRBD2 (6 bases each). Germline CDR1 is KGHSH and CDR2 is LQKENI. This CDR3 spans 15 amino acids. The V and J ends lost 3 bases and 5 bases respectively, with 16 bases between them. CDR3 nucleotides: TGTGCCAGCTCACCTATGGAGGGGGTACGGGAGACCCAGTACTTC. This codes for CASSPMEGVRETQYF. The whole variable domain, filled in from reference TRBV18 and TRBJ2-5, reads NAGVMQNPRHLVRRRGQEARLRCSPMKGHSHVYWYRQLPEEGLKFMVYLQKENIIDESGMPKERFSAEFPKEGPSILRIQQVVRGDSAAYFCASSPMEGVRETQYFGPGTRLLVL.